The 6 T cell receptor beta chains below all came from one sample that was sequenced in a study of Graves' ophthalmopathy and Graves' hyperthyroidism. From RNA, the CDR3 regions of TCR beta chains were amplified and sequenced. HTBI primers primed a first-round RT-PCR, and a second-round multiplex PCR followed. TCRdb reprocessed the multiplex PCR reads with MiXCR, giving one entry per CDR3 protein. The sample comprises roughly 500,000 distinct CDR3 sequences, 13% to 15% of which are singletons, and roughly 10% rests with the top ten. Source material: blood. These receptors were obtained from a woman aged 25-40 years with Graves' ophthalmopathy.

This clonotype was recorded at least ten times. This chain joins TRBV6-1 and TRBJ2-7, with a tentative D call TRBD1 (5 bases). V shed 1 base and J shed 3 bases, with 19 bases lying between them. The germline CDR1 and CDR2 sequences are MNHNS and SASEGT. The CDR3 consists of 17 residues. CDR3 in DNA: TGTGCCAGCAGTGAAGTGTTTGGTTCTCCCAGGGACTACGAGCAGTACTTC. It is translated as CASSEVFGSPRDYEQYF.

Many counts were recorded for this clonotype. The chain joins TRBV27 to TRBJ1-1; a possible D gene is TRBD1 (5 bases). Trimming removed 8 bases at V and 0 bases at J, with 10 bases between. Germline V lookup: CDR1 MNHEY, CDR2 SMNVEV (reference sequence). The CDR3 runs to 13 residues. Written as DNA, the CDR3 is TGTGCCAGCTCTGGGGGAATGAACACTGAAGCTTTCTTT. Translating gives CASSGGMNTEAFF.

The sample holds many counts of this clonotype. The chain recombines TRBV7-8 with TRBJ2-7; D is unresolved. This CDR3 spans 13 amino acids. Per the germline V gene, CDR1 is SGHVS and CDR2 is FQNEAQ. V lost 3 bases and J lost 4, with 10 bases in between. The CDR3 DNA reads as TGTGCCAGCAGCTTTTATCTAGTTTACGAGCAGTACTTC. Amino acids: CASSFYLVYEQYF.

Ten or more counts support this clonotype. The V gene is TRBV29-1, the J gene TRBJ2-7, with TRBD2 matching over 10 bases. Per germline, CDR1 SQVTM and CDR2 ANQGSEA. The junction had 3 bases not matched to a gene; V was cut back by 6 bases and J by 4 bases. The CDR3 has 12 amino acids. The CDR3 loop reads CSVGLASYEQYF. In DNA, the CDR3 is TGCAGCGTGGGACTAGCGAGTTACGAGCAGTACTTC.

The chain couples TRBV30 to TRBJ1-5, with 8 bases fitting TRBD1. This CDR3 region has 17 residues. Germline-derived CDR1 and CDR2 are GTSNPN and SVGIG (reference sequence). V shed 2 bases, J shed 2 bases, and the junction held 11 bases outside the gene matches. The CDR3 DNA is TGTGCCTGGAGTCCCATCCAGGGGGCTGATGGCAATCAGCCCCAGCATTTT. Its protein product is CAWSPIQGADGNQPQHF.

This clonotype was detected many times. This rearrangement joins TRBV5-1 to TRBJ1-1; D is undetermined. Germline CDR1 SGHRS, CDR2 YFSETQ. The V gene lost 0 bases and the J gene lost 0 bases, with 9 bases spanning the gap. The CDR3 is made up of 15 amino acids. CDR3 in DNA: TGCGCCAGCAGCTTGGGAATCATTATGAACACTGAAGCTTTCTTT. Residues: CASSLGIIMNTEAFF.